This TCR beta chain was sequenced for a study of cytomegalovirus exposure and HLA in healthy donors. Germline V gives CDR1 MRHNA, CDR2 SNTAGT. The V end was cut by 6 bases, the J end by 4 bases, with 6 bases between. This CDR3 region has 12 residues. Primers for the PCR totalled 60 Vbeta and 13 Jbeta. This table comes from immunoSEQ multiplex PCR, and its TCRdb copy is limited to in-frame clones, with some not included. The data hold more than 85,000 clones, with roughly 80% observed a single time. The rearrangement joins TRBV6-4 to TRBJ2-2; possible D gene TRBD1, 6 bases. Sequenced input: PBMCs. The clonotype originates from a man aged 25 to 40 in good health and CMV-seropositive. CDR3 nucleotides: TGTGCCAGCAGGGGGGCCACCGGGGAGCTGTTTTTT. Its protein is CASRGATGELFF.